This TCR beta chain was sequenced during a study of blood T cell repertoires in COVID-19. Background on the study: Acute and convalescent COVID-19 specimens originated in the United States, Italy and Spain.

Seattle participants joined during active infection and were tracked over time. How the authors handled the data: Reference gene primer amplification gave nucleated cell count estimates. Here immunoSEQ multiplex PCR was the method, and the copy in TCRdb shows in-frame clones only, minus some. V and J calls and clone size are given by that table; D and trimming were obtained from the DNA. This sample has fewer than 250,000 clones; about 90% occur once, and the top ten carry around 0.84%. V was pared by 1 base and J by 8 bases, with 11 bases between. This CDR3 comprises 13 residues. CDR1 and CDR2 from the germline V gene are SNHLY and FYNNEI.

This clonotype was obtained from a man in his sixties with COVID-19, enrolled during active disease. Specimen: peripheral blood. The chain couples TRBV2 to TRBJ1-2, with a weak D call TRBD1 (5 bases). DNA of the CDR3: TGTGCCAGCAGTGAAGGACAGATCCGCGGCTACACCTTC. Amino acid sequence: CASSEGQIRGYTF.